The 11 T cell receptor beta chains in this list originate from one sample, sequenced in a study of blood T cell repertoires in COVID-19. Sequencing used immunoSEQ multiplex PCR; TCRdb keeps in-frame clones, though not all of them. Of approximately 160,000 clones listed, approximately 83% were seen once; the top ten hold about an eighth. The sequencing input was peripheral blood. The receptors originated from a man in his 70s who had recovered from COVID-19.

V is TRBV18 and J is TRBJ2-2; 8 nucleotides agree with TRBD1. With V trimmed by 1 base and J by 2 bases, 9 bases remained unmatched. Germline assignment: CDR1 KGHSH and CDR2 LQKENI. The CDR3 has 18 residues. This CDR3 is CASSPLLTGVQNTGELFF. CDR3 coding DNA: TGTGCCAGCTCACCACTTTTGACAGGGGTCCAAAACACCGGGGAGCTGTTTTTT.

The chain has TRBV25-1 and TRBJ2-2, with 8 bases lining up with TRBD2. CDR3 length: 16 residues. The J segment lost 2 bases and the V segment lost 8 bases, leaving 10 bases of the junction unmatched. Per germline, CDR1 MGHDK and CDR2 SYGVNS. The CDR3 loop is CASGAAGAPNTGELFF. In DNA form, the CDR3 reads TGTGCCAGCGGGGCAGCGGGAGCCCCCAACACCGGGGAGCTGTTTTTT.

The rearrangement joins TRBV19 to TRBJ2-1, with 7 bases that match TRBD2. The germline gives CDR1 LNHDA, CDR2 SQIVND (reference sequence). This CDR3 region has 14 residues. With V trimmed by 4 bases and J by 10 bases, 10 bases remained unmatched. CDR3 loop: CASSNSGLWGEQFF. The CDR3 region has the DNA TGTGCCAGTAGTAACTCGGGACTATGGGGAGAGCAGTTCTTC.

V usage is TRBV7-2 and J usage is TRBJ2-1; no clear D gene. The V and J ends lost 5 bases and 9 bases respectively, with 8 bases between them. CDR3 length: 11 residues. Germline CDR1 is SGHTA and CDR2 is FQGNSA. The CDR3 DNA reads TGTGCCAGCAGCCCGGTCCGTGAGCAGTTCTTC. Residues: CASSPVREQFF.

In nucleotides, the CDR3 is TGTGCCAGCAGCCCGGGACAGCTCAATCAGCCCCAGCATTTT. Residues: CASSPGQLNQPQHF. The chain couples TRBV7-8 to TRBJ1-5, with 7 bases that match TRBD1. Germline CDR1 SGHVS, CDR2 FQNEAQ. V trimming: 5 bases; J trimming: 3 bases; junction bases outside the gene matches: 4. This CDR3 has 14 residues.

The chain joins TRBV7-8 to TRBJ2-1, with 14 bases lining up with TRBD2. The germline V gene has CDR1 SGHVS and CDR2 FQNEAQ. The CDR3 has 16 amino acids. The trim removed 5 bases at V and 3 bases at J, leaving 3 bases unmatched. For the CDR3, the DNA is TGTGCCAGCAGCCCAGGGACTAGCGGGAGCTACAATGAGCAGTTCTTC. Protein product: CASSPGTSGSYNEQFF.

This clone was counted a single time. V and J are TRBV5-6 and TRBJ2-1, with 8 positions matching TRBD2. With 6 bases clipped from V and 0 bases from J, the junction kept 5 bases outside the gene matches. CDR1 SGHDT and CDR2 YYEEEE come from the germline V gene. The CDR3 is 15 amino acids. Written as DNA, the CDR3 is TGTGCCAGCATCATCAGCGGGAGCTCCTACAATGAGCAGTTCTTC. Amino acids: CASIISGSSYNEQFF.

This clone was seen only a few times. The rearrangement joins TRBV5-1 to TRBJ2-2, with a weak D call TRBD2 (6 bases). In germline, CDR1 is SGHRS, CDR2 YFSETQ. The CDR3 spans 16 residues. The ends were cut back, 6 bases at V and 1 base at J, with 16 bases in the middle. The CDR3 region has the DNA TGCGCCAGCACCCTTTGGGTTAGCGGGAACACCGGGGAGCTGTTTTTT. It translates to CASTLWVSGNTGELFF.

In its sample, this clone was seen many times. V is TRBV28 and J is TRBJ1-1; D gene uncertain. Per germline, CDR1 MDHEN and CDR2 SYDVKM. The CDR3 sequence is 14 residues long. Between the trimmed V and J ends, which lost 3 bases and 0 bases, there was a span of 8 bases. The CDR3 spells CASSFAGMNTEAFF. The CDR3 DNA sequence: TGTGCCAGCAGTTTTGCGGGCATGAACACTGAAGCTTTCTTT.

The V and J genes are TRBV19 and TRBJ2-5, with 12 bases identical to TRBD2. V trimming: 3 bases; J trimming: 3 bases; junction bases outside the gene matches: 2. The CDR3 length is 15 residues. CDR1 and CDR2 (germline): LNHDA, SQIVND (reference sequence). The CDR3 DNA follows: TGTGCCAGTAGTATCCTAGCGGGAGGGAAAGAGACCCAGTACTTC. Amino acid sequence: CASSILAGGKETQYF.

J is TRBJ1-3 and V is TRBV4-1; D unclear. Germline values: CDR1 MGHRA, CDR2 YSYEKL. Trimming took 5 bases from V and 2 from J, leaving 4 bases between them. The CDR3 has 12 residues. The CDR3 protein is CASSYPGNTIYF. The CDR3 DNA sequence: TGCGCCAGCAGCTATCCTGGAAACACCATATATTTT.